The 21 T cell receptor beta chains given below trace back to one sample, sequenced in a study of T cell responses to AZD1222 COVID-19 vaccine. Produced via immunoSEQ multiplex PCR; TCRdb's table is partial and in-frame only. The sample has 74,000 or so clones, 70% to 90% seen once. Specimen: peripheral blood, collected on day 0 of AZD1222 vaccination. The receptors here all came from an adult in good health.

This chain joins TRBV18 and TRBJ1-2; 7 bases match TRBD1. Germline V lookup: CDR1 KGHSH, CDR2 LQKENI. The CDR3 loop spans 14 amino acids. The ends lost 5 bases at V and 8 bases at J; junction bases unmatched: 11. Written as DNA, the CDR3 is TGTGCCAGCTCAGACAGGGTTTCTCTGGGAGGCTACACCTTC. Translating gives CASSDRVSLGGYTF.

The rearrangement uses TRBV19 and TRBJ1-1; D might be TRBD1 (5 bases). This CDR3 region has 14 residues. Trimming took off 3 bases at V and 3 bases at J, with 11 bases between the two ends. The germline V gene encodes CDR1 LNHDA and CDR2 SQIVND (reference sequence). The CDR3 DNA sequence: TGTGCCAGTAGTATGTGGCAGGGAGACACTGAAGCTTTCTTT. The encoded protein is CASSMWQGDTEAFF.

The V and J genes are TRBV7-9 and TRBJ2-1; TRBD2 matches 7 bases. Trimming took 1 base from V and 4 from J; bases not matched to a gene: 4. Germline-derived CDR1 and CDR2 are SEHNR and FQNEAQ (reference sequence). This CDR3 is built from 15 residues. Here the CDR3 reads CASSLETGGYNEQFF. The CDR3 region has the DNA TGTGCCAGCAGCTTAGAAACGGGGGGTTACAATGAGCAGTTCTTC.

The CDR3 is CASSQGRQAGTGELFF. In DNA, the CDR3 is TGCGCCAGCAGCCAAGGGAGACAGGCGGGGACCGGGGAGCTGTTTTTT. The gene calls are TRBV4-3 and TRBJ2-2; D tentatively fits TRBD1 or TRBD2 (6 bases each). CDR3 size: 16 residues. Trimming left V 1 base short and J 5 bases short, with 14 bases between. CDR1 is LGHNA and CDR2 is YSLEER in the germline V gene.

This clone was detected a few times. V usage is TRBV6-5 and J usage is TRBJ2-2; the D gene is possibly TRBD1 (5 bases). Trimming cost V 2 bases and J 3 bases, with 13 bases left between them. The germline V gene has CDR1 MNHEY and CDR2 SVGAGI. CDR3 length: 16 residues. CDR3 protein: CASSYGQGGYTGELFF. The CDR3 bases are TGTGCCAGCAGTTACGGTCAGGGTGGTTACACCGGGGAGCTGTTTTTT.

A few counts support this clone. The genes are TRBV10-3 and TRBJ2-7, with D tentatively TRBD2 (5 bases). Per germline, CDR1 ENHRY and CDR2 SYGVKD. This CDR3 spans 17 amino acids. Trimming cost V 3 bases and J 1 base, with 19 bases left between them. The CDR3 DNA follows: TGTGCCATCAGTGACGTAACGGTGGGGAGACGGTCCTACGAGCAGTACTTC. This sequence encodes CAISDVTVGRRSYEQYF.

This chain's CDR3 is CASSRFHASSTDTQYF. The CDR3 DNA is TGTGCCAGTAGTCGGTTCCATGCTAGCTCAACCGATACGCAGTATTTT. This chain joins TRBV19 and TRBJ2-3; D may be TRBD2 (5 bases). V gave up 5 bases and J gave up 6 bases, with 21 bases separating them. The CDR3 is made up of 16 amino acids. Looked up from germline, CDR1 is LNHDA and CDR2 is SQIVND (reference sequence).

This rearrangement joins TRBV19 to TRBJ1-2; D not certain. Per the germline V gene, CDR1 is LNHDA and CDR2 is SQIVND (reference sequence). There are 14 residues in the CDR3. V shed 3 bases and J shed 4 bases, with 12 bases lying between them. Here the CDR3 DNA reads TGTGCCAGTAGTATTGTCTCAGGCGTCTATGGCTACACCTTC. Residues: CASSIVSGVYGYTF.

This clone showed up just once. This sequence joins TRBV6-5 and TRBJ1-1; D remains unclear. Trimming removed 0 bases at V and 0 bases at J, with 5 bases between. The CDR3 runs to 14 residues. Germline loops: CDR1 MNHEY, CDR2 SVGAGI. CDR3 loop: CASSYSTVNTEAFF. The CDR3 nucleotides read TGTGCCAGCAGTTACTCCACCGTGAACACTGAAGCTTTCTTT.

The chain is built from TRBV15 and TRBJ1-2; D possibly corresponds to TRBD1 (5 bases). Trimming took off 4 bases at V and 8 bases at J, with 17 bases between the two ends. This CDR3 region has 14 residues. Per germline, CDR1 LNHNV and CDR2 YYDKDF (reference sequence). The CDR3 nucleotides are TGTGCCACCAGCATAGGCTTGGGACTTGGCGGCTACACCTTC. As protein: CATSIGLGLGGYTF.

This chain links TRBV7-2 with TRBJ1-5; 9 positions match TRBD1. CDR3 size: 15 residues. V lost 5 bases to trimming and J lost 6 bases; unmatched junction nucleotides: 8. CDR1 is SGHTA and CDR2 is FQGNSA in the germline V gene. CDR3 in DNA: TGTGCCAGCAGCCCTCTGGACAGGGGAAGTCAGCCCCAGCATTTT. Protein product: CASSPLDRGSQPQHF.

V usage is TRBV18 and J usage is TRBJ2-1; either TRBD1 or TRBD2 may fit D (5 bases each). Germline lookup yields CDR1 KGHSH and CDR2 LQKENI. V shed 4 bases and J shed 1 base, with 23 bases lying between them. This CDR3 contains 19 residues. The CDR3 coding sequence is TGTGCCAGCTCACTATCCCCATCCTTCCCCGGGGCGTCCTACAATGAGCAGTTCTTC. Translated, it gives CASSLSPSFPGASYNEQFF.

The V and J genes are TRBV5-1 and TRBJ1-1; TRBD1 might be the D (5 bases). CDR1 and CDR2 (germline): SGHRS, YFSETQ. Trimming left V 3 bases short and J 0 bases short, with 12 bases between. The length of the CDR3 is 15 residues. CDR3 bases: TGCGCCAGCAGCTCGGTACGGGGCTTGAACACTGAAGCTTTCTTT. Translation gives CASSSVRGLNTEAFF.

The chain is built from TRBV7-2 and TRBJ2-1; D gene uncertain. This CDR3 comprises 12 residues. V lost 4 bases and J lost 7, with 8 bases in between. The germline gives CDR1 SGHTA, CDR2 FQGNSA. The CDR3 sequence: CASSSYWNEQFF. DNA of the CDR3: TGTGCCAGCAGCTCCTATTGGAATGAGCAGTTCTTC.

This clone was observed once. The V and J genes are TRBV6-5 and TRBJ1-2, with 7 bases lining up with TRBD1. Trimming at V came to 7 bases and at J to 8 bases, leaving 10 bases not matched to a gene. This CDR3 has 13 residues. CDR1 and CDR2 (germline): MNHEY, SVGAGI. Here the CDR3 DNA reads TGTGCCAGCACCGAAAATCAGGGGGTCGGCTACACCTTC. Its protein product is CASTENQGVGYTF.

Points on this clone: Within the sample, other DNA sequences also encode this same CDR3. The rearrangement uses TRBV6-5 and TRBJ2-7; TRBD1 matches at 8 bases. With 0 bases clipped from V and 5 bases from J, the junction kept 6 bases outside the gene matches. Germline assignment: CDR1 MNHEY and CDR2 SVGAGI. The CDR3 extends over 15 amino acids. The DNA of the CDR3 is TGTGCCAGCAGTTACTCCGGGACAGGTACCCACGAGCAGTACTTC. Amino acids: CASSYSGTGTHEQYF.

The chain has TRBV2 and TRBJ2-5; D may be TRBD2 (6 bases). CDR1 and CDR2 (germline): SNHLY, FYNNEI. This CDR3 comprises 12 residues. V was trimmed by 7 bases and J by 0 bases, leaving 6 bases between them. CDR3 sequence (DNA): TGTGCCAGCACGGGGGACCAAGAGACCCAGTACTTC. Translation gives CASTGDQETQYF.

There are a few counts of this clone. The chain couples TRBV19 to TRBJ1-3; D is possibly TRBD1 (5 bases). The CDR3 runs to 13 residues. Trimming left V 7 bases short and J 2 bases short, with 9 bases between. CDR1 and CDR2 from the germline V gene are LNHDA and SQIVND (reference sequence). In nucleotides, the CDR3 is TGTGCCAGTAATCAGGGCCCTGGAAACACCATATATTTT. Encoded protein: CASNQGPGNTIYF.

DNA for the CDR3: TGTGCCAGCAGCGTAGCAGGGGCTTCCTATAATTCACCCCTCCACTTT. Protein: CASSVAGASYNSPLHF. The chain links TRBV9 to TRBJ1-6; the D gene is possibly TRBD1 (6 bases). V was shortened by 0 bases and J by 1 base, with 8 bases between the two germline ends. Germline V gene sequence: CDR1 SGDLS, CDR2 YYNGEE. The length of the CDR3 is 16 residues.

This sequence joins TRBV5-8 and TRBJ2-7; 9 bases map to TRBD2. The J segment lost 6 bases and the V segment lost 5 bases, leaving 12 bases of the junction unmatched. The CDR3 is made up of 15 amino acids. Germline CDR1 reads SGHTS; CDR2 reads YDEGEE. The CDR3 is CASSSRERGDVEQYF. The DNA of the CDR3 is TGTGCCAGCAGTTCCAGGGAGCGGGGGGACGTCGAGCAGTACTTC.

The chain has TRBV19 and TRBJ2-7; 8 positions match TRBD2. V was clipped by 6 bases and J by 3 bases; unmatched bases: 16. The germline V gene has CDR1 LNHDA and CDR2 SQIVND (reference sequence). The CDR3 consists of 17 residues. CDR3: CASRDATGLEGHYEQYF. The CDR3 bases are TGTGCCAGTAGGGACGCCACGGGACTAGAGGGCCACTACGAGCAGTACTTC.